This TCR beta chain was retrieved from a study of T cell responses to AZD1222 COVID-19 vaccine. Study findings and constraints: Of the AZD1222 recipients, only 6 or 7 were seropositive at baseline.

J lost 4 bases, V lost 1 base, and 7 bases had no gene match. Germline loops: CDR1 MNHNS, CDR2 SASEGT. This CDR3 is built from 17 residues. Concerning this clone: Its antigen is not known.

Generated by immunoSEQ multiplex PCR, the TCRdb table keeps only in-frame clones and is missing some. The table records about 130,000 clones, about 89% of them present only once. The rearrangement links TRBV6-1 to TRBJ1-3; 10 bases match TRBD1. Sequencing used peripheral blood, obtained 28 days after the second AZD1222 dose. The source of this sequence is an adult who received the AZD1222 COVID-19 vaccine. CDR3 coding DNA: TGTGCCAGCAGTGAAGTCCCGGGACAGGGGAACGGAAACACCATATATTTT. It translates to CASSEVPGQGNGNTIYF.